The sequence of this T cell receptor beta chain was determined in a study of T cell responses to AZD1222 COVID-19 vaccine. The CDR3 is 14 residues long. CDR1 and CDR2 (germline): SGHTA, FQGNSA. Trimming took 0 bases from V and 3 from J, leaving 8 bases between them. The table came from immunoSEQ multiplex PCR; TCRdb's copy has only in-frame clones and leaves some out. The sample lists 150,000 to 200,000 clones; just over 90% were seen once. This clone was found once. This rearrangement joins TRBV7-2 to TRBJ1-2; no firm D call. The sample here was peripheral blood, taken on day 0 of AZD1222 vaccination. The receptor was isolated from an adult in good health. This CDR3 reads CASSLALRDYGYTF. The CDR3 nucleotides read TGTGCCAGCAGCTTAGCGTTGAGGGACTATGGCTACACCTTC. The variable domain in full, completed from reference TRBV7-2 and TRBJ1-2, reads GAGVSQSPSNKVTEKGKDVELRCDPISGHTALYWYRQSLGQGLEFLIYFQGNSAPDKSGLPSDRFSAERTGGSVSTLTIQRTQQEDSAVYLCASSLALRDYGYTFGSGTRLTVV.